The present entry profiles one T cell receptor beta chain with its context. These data come from a study of beta chain features in type 1 diabetes. The study reverse transcribed the entire isolated RNA, so it sequenced expressed TCRB transcripts. TCRdb's copy holds only in-frame clones and misses some; the assay was immunoSEQ multiplex PCR. This table holds 140,000 to 150,000 clones, under 60% found once. Purity (above 95%) was reached by all sorted populations. The V gene end was trimmed by 5 bases and the J gene end by 5 bases; junction bases not matched to a gene: 15. The CDR3 covers 16 residues. Germline CDR1 and CDR2: SGHDT and YYEEEE.

Sequences were obtained from Tregs from blood. This clonotype originated in a man between 18 and 35 years old in good health. The gene calls are TRBV5-6 and TRBJ2-5, with 7 bases that match TRBD2. This CDR3 reads CASSRPEGGFRETQYF. CDR3 sequence (DNA): TGTGCCAGCAGTCGGCCAGAGGGAGGGTTTCGGGAGACCCAGTACTTC.